A selection of T cell receptor beta chains follows, all from one sample in a study of human T cells and chemical hapten exposure. TCRdb ran MiXCR on the RACE reads and lists one entry per CDR3 protein. The sample contains roughly 130,000 distinct CDR3 sequences, about 11% of which appear only once. Sequencing was performed on whole blood, taken in connection with sensitization to the hapten diphenylcyclopropenone (DPC). These receptors came from a woman aged 45-65 years with alopecia areata. Some clones in this sample may be carry-over from other donors' samples. Each CDR3 is given with its conserved first and last residue. D genes are given only for firm matches. Some rows mark clone size as missing; the rest say once, few, many or name a class of expanded clone.

NA | TRBJ2-7 | NA | TRBV6-6 | NA | CASSTSGGGYEQYF
NA | TRBJ1-1 | NA | TRBV6-1 | TGTGCCAGCAGTGAATCTCCCGGGTCGAACACTGAAGCTTTCTTT | CASSESPGSNTEAFF
NA | TRBJ1-2 | NA | TRBV27 | TGTGCCAGCAGTTGGACAAGGAATCCGTCATTTGGCTACACCTTC | CASSWTRNPSFGYTF
NA | TRBJ2-1 | many | TRBV15 | TGTGCCACCAGCAGAGAGCCCAGCAATGAGCAGTTCTTC | CATSREPSNEQFF
NA | TRBJ2-3 | few | TRBV27 | TGTGCCTGTGGGGCCCCTGGTACGCAGTATTTT | CACGAPGTQYF
NA | TRBJ1-2 | NA | TRBV29-1 | TGCAGCGTTGGTTCAGGGGTAGCAACTCACTATGGCTACACCTTC | CSVGSGVATHYGYTF
NA | TRBJ2-3 | NA | TRBV7-9 | TGTGCCAGCAGCTTACGGGCAGGGACAGATACGCAGTATTTT | CASSLRAGTDTQYF
NA | TRBJ2-5 | few | TRBV11-2 | TGTGCCAGCAGCTTACTGCGAAGTACCGGGTCAAAAGAGACCCAGTACTTC | CASSLLRSTGSKETQYF
NA | TRBJ2-4 | once | TRBV9 | TGTGCCAGCAGCGTAGAAGGCTGGGGGGAAAACATTCAGTACTTC | CASSVEGWGENIQYF
NA | TRBJ1-1 | few | TRBV29-1 | TGCAGCGTTTGGACGGTTATGAACACTGAAGCTTTCTTT | CSVWTVMNTEAFF
NA | TRBJ2-5 | many | TRBV28 | TGTGCCAGCAGGCCAGGTTGGAAGGAGACCCAGTACTTC | CASRPGWKETQYF
NA | TRBJ1-1 | NA | TRBV24-1 | TGTGCCACCAGTGATCCCTCTACACGGGGAGGGGTGGCTTTCTTT | CATSDPSTRGGVAFF
NA | TRBJ2-6 | many | TRBV9 | TGTGCCAGCAGCGTAGAGAGGGGATCTGGTGGGGCCAACGTCCTGACTTTC | CASSVERGSGGANVLTF
NA | TRBJ1-5 | NA | TRBV20-1 | TGCAGTGCTAGATCGGGGAATAGCAATCAGCCCCAGCATTTT | CSARSGNSNQPQHF
NA | TRBJ2-5 | few | TRBV6-5 | TGTGCCAGCCGCCCCGGGGTAGGAGAGACCCAGTACTTC | CASRPGVGETQYF
NA | TRBJ1-6 | few | TRBV20-1 | TGCAGTGCTCCCAAGGTGGGGCAGGATAATTCACCCCTCCACTTT | CSAPKVGQDNSPLHF
NA | TRBJ2-3 | many | TRBV4-3 | TGCGCCAGCAGCTTAGCGGCTCTCAGCACAGATACGCAGTATTTT | CASSLAALSTDTQYF
NA | TRBJ1-4 | NA | TRBV12-3/TRBV12-4 | TGTGCCAGCAGTTTTGCAGGGCGTGAAAAACTGTTTTTT | CASSFAGREKLFF
TRBD1 | TRBJ2-3 | many | TRBV12-3/TRBV12-4 | TGTGCCAGCACCCCAGGACAGGGACCTACAGATACGCAGTATTTT | CASTPGQGPTDTQYF